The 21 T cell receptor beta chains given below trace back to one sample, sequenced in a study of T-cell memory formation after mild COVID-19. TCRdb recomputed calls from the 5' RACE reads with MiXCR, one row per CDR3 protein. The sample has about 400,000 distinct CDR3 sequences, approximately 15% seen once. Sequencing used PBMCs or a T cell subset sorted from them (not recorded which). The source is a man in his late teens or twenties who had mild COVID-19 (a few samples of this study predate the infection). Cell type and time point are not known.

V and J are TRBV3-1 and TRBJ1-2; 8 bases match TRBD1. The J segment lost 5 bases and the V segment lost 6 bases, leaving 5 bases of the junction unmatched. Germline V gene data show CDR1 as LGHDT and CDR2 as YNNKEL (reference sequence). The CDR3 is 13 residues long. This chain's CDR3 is CASRRQGWYGYTF. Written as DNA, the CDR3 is TGTGCCAGCAGAAGACAGGGGTGGTATGGCTACACCTTC.

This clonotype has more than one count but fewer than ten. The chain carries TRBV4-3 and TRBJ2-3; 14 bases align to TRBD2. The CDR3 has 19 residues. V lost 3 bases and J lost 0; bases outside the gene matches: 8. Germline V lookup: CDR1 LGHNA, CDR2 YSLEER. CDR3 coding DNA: TGCGCCAGCAGCCACCGCACGGGACTAGCGGGGGAAAGCACAGATACGCAGTATTTT. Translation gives CASSHRTGLAGESTDTQYF.

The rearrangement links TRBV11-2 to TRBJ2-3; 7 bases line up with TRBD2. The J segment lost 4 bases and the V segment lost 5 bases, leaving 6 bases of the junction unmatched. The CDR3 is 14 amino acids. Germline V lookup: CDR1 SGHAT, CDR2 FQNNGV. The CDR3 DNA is TGTGCCAGCAGCCGAGCGGGGTTAGCAGATACGCAGTATTTT. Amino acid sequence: CASSRAGLADTQYF.

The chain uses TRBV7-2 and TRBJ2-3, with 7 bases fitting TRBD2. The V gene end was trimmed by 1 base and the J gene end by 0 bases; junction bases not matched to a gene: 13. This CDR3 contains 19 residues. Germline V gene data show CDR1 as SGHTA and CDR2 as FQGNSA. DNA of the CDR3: TGTGCCAGCAGCTTAGTCCCACCTAGCGGATTATCTAGCACAGATACGCAGTATTTT. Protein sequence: CASSLVPPSGLSSTDTQYF. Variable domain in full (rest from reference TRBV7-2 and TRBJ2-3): GAGVSQSPSNKVTEKGKDVELRCDPISGHTALYWYRQSLGQGLEFLIYFQGNSAPDKSGLPSDRFSAERTGGSVSTLTIQRTQQEDSAVYLCASSLVPPSGLSSTDTQYFGPGTRLTVL.

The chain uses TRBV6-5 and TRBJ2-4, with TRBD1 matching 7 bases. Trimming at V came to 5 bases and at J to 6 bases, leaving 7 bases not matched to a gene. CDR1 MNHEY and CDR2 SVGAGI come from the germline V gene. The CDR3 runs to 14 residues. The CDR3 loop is CASSLRTGLNIQYF. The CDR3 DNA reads TGTGCCAGCAGTCTCCGGACAGGTCTAAACATTCAGTACTTC.

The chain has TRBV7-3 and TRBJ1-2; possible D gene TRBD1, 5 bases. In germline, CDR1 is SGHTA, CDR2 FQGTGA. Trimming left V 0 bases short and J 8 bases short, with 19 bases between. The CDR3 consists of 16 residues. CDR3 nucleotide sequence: TGTGCCAGCAGCTTAACGGGAAGGGACTGGATCAACGGCTACACCTTC. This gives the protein CASSLTGRDWINGYTF.

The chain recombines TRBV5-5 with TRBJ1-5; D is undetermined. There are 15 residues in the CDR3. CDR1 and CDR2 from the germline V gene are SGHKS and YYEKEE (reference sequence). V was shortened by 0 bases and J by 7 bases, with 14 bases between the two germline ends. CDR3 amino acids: CASSLEDPPGQPQHF. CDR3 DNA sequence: TGTGCCAGCAGCTTGGAGGATCCCCCCGGGCAGCCCCAGCATTTT.

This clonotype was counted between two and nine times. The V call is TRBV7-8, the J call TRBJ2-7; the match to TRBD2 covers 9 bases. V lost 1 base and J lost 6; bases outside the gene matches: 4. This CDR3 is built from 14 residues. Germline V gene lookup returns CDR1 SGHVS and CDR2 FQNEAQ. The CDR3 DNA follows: TGTGCCAGCAGCTTAGGGGGTAGCGGGGGCGAGCAGTACGTC. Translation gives CASSLGGSGGEQYV.

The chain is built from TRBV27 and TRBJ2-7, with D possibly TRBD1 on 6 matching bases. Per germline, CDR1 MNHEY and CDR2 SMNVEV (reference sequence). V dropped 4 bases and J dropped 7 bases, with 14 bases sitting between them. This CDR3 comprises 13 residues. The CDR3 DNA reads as TGTGCCAGCAGTTGGGGCAGGGGTTCGGAGCAGTACTTC. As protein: CASSWGRGSEQYF.

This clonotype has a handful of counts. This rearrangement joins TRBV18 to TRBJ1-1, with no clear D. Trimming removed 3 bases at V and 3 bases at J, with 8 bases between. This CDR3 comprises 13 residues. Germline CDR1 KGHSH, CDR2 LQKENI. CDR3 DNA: TGTGCCAGCTCACCGTGGGATGACACTGAAGCTTTCTTT. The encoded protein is CASSPWDDTEAFF.

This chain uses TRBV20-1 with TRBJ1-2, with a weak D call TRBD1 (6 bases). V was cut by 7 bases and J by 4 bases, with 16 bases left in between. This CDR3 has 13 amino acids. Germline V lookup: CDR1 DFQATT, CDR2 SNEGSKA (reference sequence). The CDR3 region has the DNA TGCAGTGTAGGGGGGGGATCGGGCTATGGCTACACCTTC. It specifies CSVGGGSGYGYTF.

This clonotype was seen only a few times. Written as DNA, the CDR3 is TGTGCCAGCAGCTTAGGGCCGACAGAGAATCAGCCCCAGCATTTT. The encoded protein is CASSLGPTENQPQHF. The chain couples TRBV7-2 to TRBJ1-5; D possibly corresponds to TRBD1 (5 bases). CDR1 SGHTA and CDR2 FQGNSA come from the germline V gene. This CDR3 region has 15 residues. Trimming removed 1 base from V and 4 bases from J, with 11 bases in between.

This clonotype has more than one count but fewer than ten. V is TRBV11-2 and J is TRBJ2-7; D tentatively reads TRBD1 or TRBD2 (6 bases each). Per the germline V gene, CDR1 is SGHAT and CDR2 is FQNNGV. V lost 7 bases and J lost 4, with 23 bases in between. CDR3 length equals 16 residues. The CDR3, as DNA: TGTGCCAGCACCGTCGCAAGCCTGGGGGGCAGTTACGAGCAGTACTTC. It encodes CASTVASLGGSYEQYF.

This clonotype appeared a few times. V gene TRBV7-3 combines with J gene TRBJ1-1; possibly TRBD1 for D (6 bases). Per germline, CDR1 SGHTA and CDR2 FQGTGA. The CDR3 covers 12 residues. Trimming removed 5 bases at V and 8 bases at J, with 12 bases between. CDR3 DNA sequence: TGTGCCAGCAGCCCGGACGGGACAGAAGCTTTCTTT. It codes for CASSPDGTEAFF. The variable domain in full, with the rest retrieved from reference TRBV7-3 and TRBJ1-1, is GAGVSQTPSNKVTEKGKYVELRCDPISGHTALYWYRQSLGQGPEFLIYFQGTGAADDSGLPNDRFFAVRPEGSVSTLKIQRTERGDSAVYLCASSPDGTEAFFGQGTRLTVV.

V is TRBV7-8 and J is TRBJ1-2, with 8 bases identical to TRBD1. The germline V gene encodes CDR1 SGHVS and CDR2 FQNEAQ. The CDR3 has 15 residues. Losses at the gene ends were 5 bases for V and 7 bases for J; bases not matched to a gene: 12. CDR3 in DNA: TGTGCCAGCAGCCCTATCGTGGACAGGGCACGTGGCTACACCTTC. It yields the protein CASSPIVDRARGYTF. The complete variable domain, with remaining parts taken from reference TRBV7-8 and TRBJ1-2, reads GAGVSQSPRYKVAKRGQDVALRCDPISGHVSLFWYQQALGQGPEFLTYFQNEAQLDKSGLPSDRFFAERPEGSVSTLKIQRTQQEDSAVYLCASSPIVDRARGYTFGSGTRLTVV.

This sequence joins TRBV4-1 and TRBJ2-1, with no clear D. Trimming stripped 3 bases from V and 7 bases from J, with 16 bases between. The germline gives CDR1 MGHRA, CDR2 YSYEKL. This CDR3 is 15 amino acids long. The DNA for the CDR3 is TGCGCCAGCAGCCACGAGAGTGATCGGTTTAATGAGCAGTTCTTC. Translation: CASSHESDRFNEQFF.

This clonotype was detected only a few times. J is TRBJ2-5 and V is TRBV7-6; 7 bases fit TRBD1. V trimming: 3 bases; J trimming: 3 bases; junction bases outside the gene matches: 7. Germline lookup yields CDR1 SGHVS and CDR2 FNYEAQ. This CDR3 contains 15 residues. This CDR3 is CASSFNRGLKETQYF. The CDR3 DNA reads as TGTGCCAGCAGCTTTAACAGGGGTCTTAAAGAGACCCAGTACTTC.

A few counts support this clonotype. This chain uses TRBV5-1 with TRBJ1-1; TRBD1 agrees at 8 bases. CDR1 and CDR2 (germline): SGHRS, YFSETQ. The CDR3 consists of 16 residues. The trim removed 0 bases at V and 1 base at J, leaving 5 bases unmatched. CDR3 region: CASSLGRGLGNTEAFF. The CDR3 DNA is TGCGCCAGCAGCTTGGGCAGGGGGCTAGGGAACACTGAAGCTTTCTTT.

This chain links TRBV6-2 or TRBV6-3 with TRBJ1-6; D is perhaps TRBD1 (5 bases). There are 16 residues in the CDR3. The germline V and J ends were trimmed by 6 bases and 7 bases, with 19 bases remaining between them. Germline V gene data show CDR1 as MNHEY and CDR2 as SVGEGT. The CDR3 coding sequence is TGTGCCAGCAGCCCCCTCCGGGGGAATTGGAATTCACCCCTCCACTTT. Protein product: CASSPLRGNWNSPLHF.

The CDR3 bases are TGTGCCAGCAGCAATGGCGCAGGGCATACCTACGAGCAGTACGTC. Protein product: CASSNGAGHTYEQYV. The rearrangement links TRBV5-4 to TRBJ2-7, with D maybe TRBD1 (5 bases). Germline values: CDR1 SGHNT, CDR2 YYREEE (reference sequence). The CDR3 length is 15 residues. Trimming pared 4 bases from V and 2 bases from J, leaving 16 bases between.

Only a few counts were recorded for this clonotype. Here the CDR3 reads CASSVTGTGNEKLFF. DNA of the CDR3: TGTGCCAGCAGCGTTACCGGGACAGGGAATGAAAAACTGTTTTTT. The chain couples TRBV9 to TRBJ1-4; 9 bases agree with TRBD1. In germline, CDR1 is SGDLS, CDR2 YYNGEE. The CDR3 runs to 15 residues. Trimming took 2 bases from V and 5 from J; bases not matched to a gene: 4.